Below are 3 T cell receptor beta chains sequenced from a single sample in a study of identical twins. TCRdb reanalysed the 5' RACE reads using MiXCR and keeps one entry per CDR3 protein. The data contain about 890,000 distinct CDR3 sequences, about 12% of them singletons. These data are also associated with another study on yellow fever vaccine responses in identical twins.

The sample was PBMCs. These receptors originate from a woman aged 18-35 years in good health.

In this sample, this clonotype turned up many times. The chain couples TRBV7-8 to TRBJ1-4; tentative D call: TRBD1 (5 bases). The CDR3 is 18 amino acids. The V gene's germline CDR1 is SGHVS and CDR2 FQNEAQ. The V end was cut by 5 bases, the J end by 8 bases, with 27 bases between. For the CDR3, the DNA is TGTGCCAGCAGCCCTTCGGGGGACCCCACTTTAAGAGGAGAAAAACTGTTTTTT. Amino acids: CASSPSGDPTLRGEKLFF.

The chain uses TRBV7-9 and TRBJ1-4; D call uncertain. Germline values: CDR1 SEHNR, CDR2 FQNEAQ (reference sequence). This CDR3 has 15 residues. V lost 5 bases and J lost 7, with 17 bases in between. The chain's CDR3 is CASSPRQDDGEKLFF. The CDR3 nucleotides read TGTGCCAGCAGCCCCAGGCAGGACGATGGTGAAAAACTGTTTTTT.

The CDR3 loop reads CASSVLAGNTDTQYF. The CDR3 DNA reads TGTGCCAGCAGCGTACTAGCGGGCAACACAGATACGCAGTATTTT. The rearrangement uses TRBV2 and TRBJ2-3, with 9 bases lining up with TRBD2. The trim removed 6 bases at V and 2 bases at J, leaving 6 bases unmatched. The CDR3 sequence is 15 residues long. Germline V gene lookup returns CDR1 SNHLY and CDR2 FYNNEI.